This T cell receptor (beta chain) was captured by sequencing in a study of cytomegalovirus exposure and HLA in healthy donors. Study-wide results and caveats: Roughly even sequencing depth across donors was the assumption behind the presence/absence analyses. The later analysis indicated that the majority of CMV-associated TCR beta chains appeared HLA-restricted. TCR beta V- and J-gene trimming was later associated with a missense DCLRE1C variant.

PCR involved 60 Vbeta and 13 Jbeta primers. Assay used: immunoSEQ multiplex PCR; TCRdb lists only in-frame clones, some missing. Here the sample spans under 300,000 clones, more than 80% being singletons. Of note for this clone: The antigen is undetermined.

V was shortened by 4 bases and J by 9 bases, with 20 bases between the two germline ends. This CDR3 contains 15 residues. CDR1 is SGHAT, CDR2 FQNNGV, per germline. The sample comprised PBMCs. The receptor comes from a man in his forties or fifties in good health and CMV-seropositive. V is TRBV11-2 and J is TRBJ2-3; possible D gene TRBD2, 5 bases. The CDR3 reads CASSSPRRSGHTQYF. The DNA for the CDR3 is TGTGCCAGCAGCTCCCCCCGGAGGAGCGGCCACACGCAGTATTTT.